The present T cell receptor (beta chain) was sequenced within a study of blood T cell repertoires in COVID-19. Assay: immunoSEQ multiplex PCR; the TCRdb copy retains only in-frame clones and omits some. The sample holds about 300,000 clones; about 90% are singletons and the top ten take under 8%. The sample taken for sequencing was peripheral blood. The sequence was collected from a man between 18 and 29 years old who had recovered from COVID-19.

CDR3 in DNA: TGTGCCAGCAGTTACGCAGGGAGGTCCGATCAGCCCCAGCATTTT. Protein sequence: CASSYAGRSDQPQHF. This chain uses TRBV6-2 or TRBV6-3 with TRBJ1-5, with D possibly TRBD1 on 5 matching bases. The CDR3 runs to 15 residues. Germline lookup yields CDR1 MNHEY and CDR2 SVGEGT. Trimming took 2 bases from V and 5 from J, leaving 13 bases between them.